These T cell receptor beta chains were read from a single sample in a study of blood T cell repertoires in COVID-19. Clones were read by immunoSEQ multiplex PCR, and TCRdb kept only the in-frame ones, dropping some. The sample lists around 240,000 clones, roughly four fifths occurring once. The specimen sequenced was peripheral blood. The receptors stem from a woman of 80 years or more with acute or convalescent COVID-19. CDR3s include the opening cysteine and the closing phenylalanine or tryptophan. The order of the fields is clone size, D gene, J gene, V gene, CDR3 DNA, CDR3 protein. A D gene is named only where the DNA matches it firmly. Some rows have no size entry. The others give once, few or many, or a class for an expanded clone.

-	TRBD1	TRBJ1-2	TRBV5-1	TGCGCCAGCAGCTTGTGGTCAGGGGGAGCCCCTAACTATGGCTACACCTTC	CASSLWSGGAPNYGYTF
-	-	TRBJ2-2	TRBV19	TGTGCCAGTGATCGGTCCTCCCACAACACCGGGGAGCTGTTTTTT	CASDRSSHNTGELFF
-	-	TRBJ1-4	TRBV9	TGTGCCAGCAGCGTCGGGAGGGGCGGGAGAAATAATGAAAAACTGTTTTTT	CASSVGRGGRNNEKLFF
-	TRBD1	TRBJ2-7	TRBV5-8	TGTGCCAGCAGCTGGACAGGGGGCCGGTACGAGCAGTACTTC	CASSWTGGRYEQYF
-	-	TRBJ2-3	TRBV27	TGTGCCAGCAGTTTAGGAGCTACAGATACGCAGTATTTT	CASSLGATDTQYF
-	-	TRBJ1-5	TRBV2	TGTGCCAGCAGTGAGAGCCGGCAGCCCCAGCATTTT	CASSESRQPQHF
-	TRBD1	TRBJ2-3	TRBV2	TGTGCCAGCAGTGAAACAACCGGGACAGGGATTAGGAATACGCAGTATTTT	CASSETTGTGIRNTQYF
-	-	TRBJ1-1	TRBV12-3/TRBV12-4	TGTGCCACCCACCGAGGGAACACTGAAGCTTTCTTT	CATHRGNTEAFF
-	TRBD2	TRBJ2-1	TRBV7-3	TGTGCCAGCAGCTTATCTAGCGGATCTTACAATGAGCAGTTCTTC	CASSLSSGSYNEQFF
few	TRBD2	TRBJ2-1	TRBV18	TGTGCCAGCTCACCTGGGACTAGCGCCAACAATGAGCAGTTCTTC	CASSPGTSANNEQFF
once	TRBD2	TRBJ2-1	TRBV3-1/TRBV3-2	TGTGCCAGCAGCCAAAATAGCGGGGGGGCGGTCCTGCTCTTC	CASSQNSGGAVLLF
-	-	TRBJ2-7	TRBV27	TGTGCCAGCACCTACAGGGTGGGGGAGCAGTACTTC	CASTYRVGEQYF
-	TRBD2	TRBJ2-4	TRBV29-1	TGCAGCGTTGATGTAGGACTAGCGGGAAAAGATGGCATTCAGTACTTC	CSVDVGLAGKDGIQYF
-	TRBD2	TRBJ2-5	TRBV7-2	TGTGCCAGCAGCTTAGACGGGGGGGCCGCCGAGACCCAGTACTTC	CASSLDGGAAETQYF
-	-	TRBJ1-2	TRBV4-3	TGCGCCAGCACTCCGGGCGGGGGCGCGGGTACCTATGGCTACACCTTC	CASTPGGGAGTYGYTF
-	-	TRBJ1-1	TRBV3-1/TRBV3-2	TGTGCCAGCAGCCAAGGAGAAATTGGAGCTTTCTTT	CASSQGEIGAFF
few	-	TRBJ2-5	TRBV6-2/TRBV6-3	TGTGCCAGCAGTTACAGGCGGGGTAAAGAGACCCAGTACTTC	CASSYRRGKETQYF
-	TRBD2	TRBJ2-3	TRBV7-2	TGTGCCAGCAGCTTTACCGGGACTAGCGGGGGGACCACAGATACGCAGTATTTT	CASSFTGTSGGTTDTQYF
-	TRBD1	TRBJ1-2	TRBV6-2/TRBV6-3	TGTGCCAGCAGCCAAGGGACAGCTAACTATGGCTACACCTTC	CASSQGTANYGYTF
-	TRBD1	TRBJ1-2	TRBV6-6	TGTGCCAGCAGTCGGGACAGGAAAGATGGCTACACCTTC	CASSRDRKDGYTF
-	TRBD2	TRBJ2-5	TRBV5-4	TGTGCCAGCAGCACGGGCGGGACTAGCGGGGTAGAGACCCAGTACTTC	CASSTGGTSGVETQYF
-	-	TRBJ2-7	TRBV2	TGTGCCAGCGAGCAGGTCGGTTCCTACGAGCAGTACTTC	CASEQVGSYEQYF
-	TRBD1	TRBJ1-5	TRBV2	TGTGCCAGCAGAGGCAGGGGGCCCGGGCAGCCCCAGCATTTT	CASRGRGPGQPQHF